This T cell receptor (beta chain) was captured by sequencing in a study of PD-1 blockade in classical Hodgkin lymphoma. General study findings and limits: The causes of the repertoire differences, possibly disease activity or prior therapy, remain undefined. Complete responders started with a diversity level that resembled newly diagnosed patients at baseline.

Some clones are missing from TCRdb's copy, which holds only in-frame ones; the method was immunoSEQ multiplex PCR. The repertoire holds several thousand clones, with approximately 73% as singletons. Time point given: cycle 4 day 1 (C4D1), after about 6 weeks of nivolumab. Each of the patients experienced relapse following autologous stem cell transplantation, and their brentuximab vedotin exposure differed. By magnetic negative selection, CD8+ T cells were isolated from the thawed PBMCs. In the case of this clone: No antigen is known for it.

The sample in question was CD8+ T cells from blood, obtained before the fourth cycle of nivolumab. The TCR originated in a human donor with classical Hodgkin lymphoma.

CDR3 sequence: CASSQMDDQLRFF. CDR3 nucleotides: TGCGCCAGCAGCCAAATGGACGACCAGCTCCGGTTCTTC. This sequence joins TRBV4-1 and TRBJ2-1, with no clear D. This CDR3 comprises 13 residues. V lost 2 bases and J 15 bases, leaving 17 bases between the germline ends. The germline V gene encodes CDR1 MGHRA and CDR2 YSYEKL.